Listed below are T cell receptor beta chains from one sample, sequenced in a study of blood T cell repertoires in COVID-19. Profiling relied on immunoSEQ multiplex PCR, and the TCRdb table lists in-frame clones only, not all of them. The sample holds about 250,000 clones, 70% to 90% seen once. Material for sequencing was PBMCs or T cells enriched from blood (not recorded which). The receptors shown here come from a woman in her 50s with acute COVID-19. Each CDR3 is given with its conserved first and last residue. The order of the fields is CDR3 protein, CDR3 DNA, V gene, D gene, J gene, clone size. A D gene is named only where the DNA matches it firmly. The size of a clone is reported for some rows only, either as once, few or many, or as a class for expanded clones.

CDR3 protein: CASADGEHTDTQYF
CDR3 DNA: TGTGCCAGCGCAGATGGGGAGCACACAGATACGCAGTATTTT
V gene: TRBV2
D gene: NA
J gene: TRBJ2-3
clone size: NA

CDR3 protein: CASSQATSGVPYNEQFF
CDR3 DNA: TGCGCCAGCAGCCAAGCGACTAGCGGGGTTCCTTACAATGAGCAGTTCTTC
V gene: TRBV4-3
D gene: TRBD2
J gene: TRBJ2-1
clone size: once

CDR3 protein: CASSTPNRGQETQYF
CDR3 DNA: TGTGCCAGCAGTACACCCAACAGGGGCCAAGAGACCCAGTACTTC
V gene: TRBV27
D gene: TRBD1
J gene: TRBJ2-5
clone size: NA

CDR3 protein: CSVLQGNHGLAGIYQETQYF
CDR3 DNA: TGCAGCGTGCTACAGGGGAATCATGGACTAGCGGGCATTTACCAAGAGACCCAGTACTTC
V gene: TRBV29-1
D gene: TRBD2
J gene: TRBJ2-5
clone size: NA

CDR3 protein: CSVASGTDTQYF
CDR3 DNA: TGCAGCGTCGCTTCAGGGACAGATACGCAGTATTTT
V gene: TRBV29-1
D gene: NA
J gene: TRBJ2-3
clone size: NA

CDR3 protein: CASSQEEGRNSPLHF
CDR3 DNA: TGCGCCAGCAGCCAAGAAGAGGGTAGAAATTCACCCCTCCACTTT
V gene: TRBV4-3
D gene: NA
J gene: TRBJ1-6
clone size: NA

CDR3 protein: CASSPAGRDDSPLHF
CDR3 DNA: TGTGCCAGCTCACCGGCAGGGAGGGACGATTCACCCCTCCACTTT
V gene: TRBV18
D gene: NA
J gene: TRBJ1-6
clone size: NA

CDR3 protein: CASSPIGQTYGYTF
CDR3 DNA: TGTGCCAGTAGCCCAATCGGCCAGACTTATGGCTACACCTTC
V gene: TRBV19
D gene: NA
J gene: TRBJ1-2
clone size: NA

CDR3 protein: CASSAGSNNSPLHF
CDR3 DNA: TGCGCCAGCAGTGCAGGGTCGAATAATTCACCCCTCCACTTT
V gene: TRBV10-1
D gene: NA
J gene: TRBJ1-6
clone size: NA

CDR3 protein: CSFRSTRKDEQFF
CDR3 DNA: TGCAGCTTCCGAAGCACTAGGAAGGATGAGCAGTTCTTC
V gene: TRBV29-1
D gene: NA
J gene: TRBJ2-1
clone size: NA

CDR3 protein: CASSTRTAANSPLHF
CDR3 DNA: TGTGCCAGCAGTACCCGGACAGCGGCTAATTCACCCCTCCACTTT
V gene: TRBV6-5
D gene: NA
J gene: TRBJ1-6
clone size: few

CDR3 protein: CSVKLRDSEAFF
CDR3 DNA: TGCAGCGTCAAACTCCGGGACAGTGAAGCTTTCTTT
V gene: TRBV29-1
D gene: TRBD1
J gene: TRBJ1-1
clone size: NA

CDR3 protein: CASSSGAGGNIQYF
CDR3 DNA: TGTGCCAGTAGTAGCGGGGCAGGGGGCAACATTCAGTACTTC
V gene: TRBV19
D gene: TRBD1
J gene: TRBJ2-4
clone size: NA

CDR3 protein: CASSLTQGWYNEQFF
CDR3 DNA: TGTGCCAGCAGCTTAACCCAGGGGTGGTACAATGAGCAGTTCTTC
V gene: TRBV7-2
D gene: NA
J gene: TRBJ2-1
clone size: NA

CDR3 protein: CASSQSGTNTGELFF
CDR3 DNA: TGTGCCAGCAGTCAATCAGGGACTAACACCGGGGAGCTGTTTTTT
V gene: TRBV6-2/TRBV6-3
D gene: NA
J gene: TRBJ2-2
clone size: NA

CDR3 protein: CASSFGGATRDTQYF
CDR3 DNA: TGTGCCAGCAGCTTTGGGGGGGCAACAAGGGATACGCAGTATTTT
V gene: TRBV3-1/TRBV3-2
D gene: NA
J gene: TRBJ2-3
clone size: NA

CDR3 protein: CASSLSPDRVAYEQYF
CDR3 DNA: TGTGCCAGCAGTTTATCCCCCGACAGGGTTGCCTACGAGCAGTACTTC
V gene: TRBV27
D gene: TRBD1
J gene: TRBJ2-7
clone size: NA

CDR3 protein: CASSEGTQPGELFF
CDR3 DNA: TGTGCCAGCAGCGAGGGTACCCAGCCCGGGGAGCTGTTTTTT
V gene: TRBV6-4
D gene: NA
J gene: TRBJ2-2
clone size: few

CDR3 protein: CASSLAIASGELFF
CDR3 DNA: TGTGCCAGCAGCTTGGCCATTGCTAGCGGGGAGCTGTTTTTT
V gene: TRBV5-6
D gene: NA
J gene: TRBJ2-2
clone size: once

CDR3 protein: CASRETANYGYTF
CDR3 DNA: TGCGCCAGCAGGGAGACAGCCAACTATGGCTACACCTTC
V gene: TRBV5-1
D gene: NA
J gene: TRBJ1-2
clone size: NA

CDR3 protein: CASSLEAAATNEKLFF
CDR3 DNA: TGCGCCAGCAGCTTGGAGGCGGCGGCAACTAATGAAAAACTGTTTTTT
V gene: TRBV5-1
D gene: NA
J gene: TRBJ1-4
clone size: NA

CDR3 protein: CARQSTNYGYTF
CDR3 DNA: TGTGCCAGACAATCAACTAACTATGGCTACACCTTC
V gene: TRBV2
D gene: NA
J gene: TRBJ1-2
clone size: NA

CDR3 protein: CASSRTSKLYEQYF
CDR3 DNA: TGTGCCAGCAGCCGGACTAGCAAGCTCTACGAGCAGTACTTC
V gene: TRBV11-2
D gene: TRBD2
J gene: TRBJ2-7
clone size: NA

CDR3 protein: CASSYSTAGGHNEQFF
CDR3 DNA: TGTGCCAGCAGTTACTCGACAGCGGGGGGACACAATGAGCAGTTCTTC
V gene: TRBV6-2/TRBV6-3
D gene: TRBD2
J gene: TRBJ2-1
clone size: NA

CDR3 protein: CASSLPRQGSGETQYF
CDR3 DNA: TGTGCCAGCAGCTTACCAAGACAGGGAAGTGGGGAGACCCAGTACTTC
V gene: TRBV7-9
D gene: TRBD1
J gene: TRBJ2-5
clone size: NA

CDR3 protein: CASSRDRTSLEQYF
CDR3 DNA: TGTGCCAGCAGTCGGGACAGAACTAGTCTCGAGCAGTACTTC
V gene: TRBV6-5
D gene: TRBD1
J gene: TRBJ2-7
clone size: NA

CDR3 protein: CASSLGRIEQFF
CDR3 DNA: TGTGCCAGCAGCTTGGGGCGGATTGAGCAGTTCTTC
V gene: TRBV5-4
D gene: NA
J gene: TRBJ2-1
clone size: NA

CDR3 protein: CASRQNSGNTIYF
CDR3 DNA: TGCGCTTCCAGACAGAACTCTGGAAACACCATATATTTT
V gene: TRBV4-1
D gene: NA
J gene: TRBJ1-3
clone size: NA

CDR3 protein: CASSEQGSWTDTQYF
CDR3 DNA: TGCGCCAGCAGTGAGCAGGGGAGTTGGACAGATACGCAGTATTTT
V gene: TRBV10-1
D gene: NA
J gene: TRBJ2-3
clone size: once

CDR3 protein: CASSSTGGPNTEAFF
CDR3 DNA: TGCGCCAGCAGCTCGACAGGGGGGCCCAACACTGAAGCTTTCTTT
V gene: TRBV5-1
D gene: TRBD1
J gene: TRBJ1-1
clone size: NA

CDR3 protein: CASRLTGGFYGYTF
CDR3 DNA: TGTGCCAGCAGATTAACAGGGGGCTTCTATGGCTACACCTTC
V gene: TRBV6-5
D gene: TRBD1
J gene: TRBJ1-2
clone size: NA

CDR3 protein: CASSEQQGGRQGQYF
CDR3 DNA: TGTGCCAGCAGTGAACAGCAGGGGGGCCGGCAGGGCCAGTACTTC
V gene: TRBV6-1
D gene: NA
J gene: TRBJ2-5
clone size: NA

CDR3 protein: CASSFRLAGFNEQFF
CDR3 DNA: TGTGCCAGCAGCTTTAGACTAGCGGGGTTCAATGAGCAGTTCTTC
V gene: TRBV7-3
D gene: TRBD2
J gene: TRBJ2-1
clone size: NA

CDR3 protein: CASSLTSGGANEQFF
CDR3 DNA: TGCGCCAGCAGCCTGACTAGCGGGGGGGCCAATGAGCAGTTCTTC
V gene: TRBV10-1
D gene: TRBD2
J gene: TRBJ2-1
clone size: once

CDR3 protein: CASSPPGTVIDYGYTF
CDR3 DNA: TGTGCCAGCTCACCACCGGGGACAGTGATCGACTATGGCTACACCTTC
V gene: TRBV18
D gene: TRBD1
J gene: TRBJ1-2
clone size: NA

CDR3 protein: CATRDTTGAFF
CDR3 DNA: TGTGCCACCCGGGACACCACGGGGGCTTTCTTT
V gene: TRBV10-3
D gene: NA
J gene: TRBJ1-1
clone size: NA

CDR3 protein: CASSEWSGGEEQFF
CDR3 DNA: TGTGCCAGCAGTGAATGGTCGGGGGGCGAAGAGCAGTTCTTC
V gene: TRBV25-1
D gene: NA
J gene: TRBJ2-1
clone size: NA

CDR3 protein: CSVEAQGGGPYEQYF
CDR3 DNA: TGCAGCGTTGAAGCGCAGGGGGGAGGCCCCTACGAGCAGTACTTC
V gene: TRBV29-1
D gene: NA
J gene: TRBJ2-7
clone size: NA

CDR3 protein: CASSLSTGTLQYEQYF
CDR3 DNA: TGTGCCAGCAGCCTATCGACCGGGACTTTACAATACGAGCAGTACTTC
V gene: TRBV7-8
D gene: NA
J gene: TRBJ2-7
clone size: NA

CDR3 protein: CASSLETRSVNEQFF
CDR3 DNA: TGTGCCAGCAGCTTGGAAACCCGGTCGGTCAATGAGCAGTTCTTC
V gene: TRBV5-4
D gene: NA
J gene: TRBJ2-1
clone size: NA

CDR3 protein: CASSFSQVGYGYTF
CDR3 DNA: TGCGCCAGCAGCTTCTCCCAAGTCGGCTATGGCTACACCTTC
V gene: TRBV5-1
D gene: NA
J gene: TRBJ1-2
clone size: NA

CDR3 protein: CASSVRQGWTEAFF
CDR3 DNA: TGTGCCAGCAGTGTTCGACAGGGGTGGACTGAAGCTTTCTTT
V gene: TRBV2
D gene: TRBD1
J gene: TRBJ1-1
clone size: once

CDR3 protein: CASSEAVSVSNQPQHF
CDR3 DNA: TGTGCCAGCAGTGAGGCAGTAAGTGTATCCAATCAGCCCCAGCATTTT
V gene: TRBV6-1
D gene: NA
J gene: TRBJ1-5
clone size: NA

CDR3 protein: CASSFEGGAEKLFF
CDR3 DNA: TGTGCCAGCAGCTTCGAGGGCGGGGCAGAAAAACTGTTTTTT
V gene: TRBV11-2
D gene: NA
J gene: TRBJ1-4
clone size: NA